This paragraph reports one T cell receptor (beta chain). This entry belongs to a study of T cell changes during pregnancy in multiple sclerosis. The repertoire was sequenced with immunoSEQ multiplex PCR; TCRdb's copy has only in-frame clones and lacks some. The sample consists of under 100,000 clones, approximately 89% of them appearing once. The sequence was obtained from a female donor in good health, enrolled as a control in a pregnancy study. The specimen comprised peripheral blood, sampled in the first trimester of pregnancy.

CDR3 sequence (DNA): TGTGCTAGTGGTAGGGGACAGCAGATCCAAGAGACCCAGTACTTC. It codes for CASGRGQQIQETQYF. The V gene is TRBV12-5, the J gene TRBJ2-5; 7 nucleotides match TRBD1. Trimming took 5 bases from V and 1 from J; bases not matched to a gene: 7. Per germline, CDR1 LGHNT and CDR2 FRNRAP. The CDR3 is 15 amino acids.